This is a list of T cell receptor beta chains from one sample in a study of T cell responses to AZD1222 COVID-19 vaccine. Libraries were prepared by immunoSEQ multiplex PCR; TCRdb keeps only in-frame clonotypes and omits some of them. The profile shows around 140,000 clones, more than 90% of them singletons. Sequenced material: peripheral blood, taken on day 0 of AZD1222 vaccination. The receptors were sampled from an adult in good health. CDR3s include the opening cysteine and the closing phenylalanine or tryptophan. A D gene is named only where the DNA matches it firmly. The listing skips clone size in some rows; elsewhere it reads once, few, many or a size class.

.	TRBD2	TRBV7-2	TRBJ2-5	CASSTTAAGVNKGETQYF	TGTGCCAGCAGCACGACCGCCGCGGGAGTGAATAAAGGGGAGACCCAGTACTTC
once	.	TRBV5-6	TRBJ2-7	CASSLYRFEQYF	TGTGCCAGCAGCCTCTACAGGTTCGAGCAGTACTTC
.	.	TRBV7-9	TRBJ2-7	CASSSYGRDPYF	TGTGCCAGCAGCTCTTATGGCCGGGACCCCTACTTC
.	TRBD2	TRBV7-9	TRBJ2-7	CASSPLLLSGRIPYEQYF	TGTGCCAGCAGCCCATTACTCCTTAGCGGGAGGATCCCCTACGAGCAGTACTTC
.	TRBD1	TRBV19	TRBJ2-6	CASSITGAGANVLTF	TGTGCCAGTAGTATCACAGGGGCTGGGGCCAACGTCCTGACTTTC
.	.	TRBV7-3	TRBJ1-1	CASGQPAFF	TGTGCCAGCGGACAGCCTGCTTTCTTT
once	.	TRBV7-3	TRBJ1-2	CASSPTDAANYGYTF	TGTGCCAGCAGCCCGACGGACGCGGCTAACTATGGCTACACCTTC
.	.	TRBV15	TRBJ1-1	CATSRLLNTEAFF	TGTGCCACCAGCAGACTTCTGAACACTGAAGCTTTCTTT
.	TRBD1	TRBV7-9	TRBJ1-4	CASSQDRTNEKLFF	TGTGCCAGCAGCCAGGACAGGACTAATGAAAAACTGTTTTTT
once	TRBD1	TRBV6-2/TRBV6-3	TRBJ2-2	CASSWGQITGELFF	TGTGCCAGCAGCTGGGGACAGATCACCGGGGAGCTGTTTTTT
.	.	TRBV18	TRBJ2-5	CASSPPPGIPRGTQYF	TGTGCCAGCTCACCACCCCCGGGAATTCCAAGAGGGACCCAGTACTTC
.	.	TRBV6-5	TRBJ2-3	CASQRTDTQYF	TGTGCCAGCCAGAGGACAGATACGCAGTATTTT
.	.	TRBV7-3	TRBJ2-1	CASSSESLDEQFF	TGTGCCAGCAGCTCCGAATCGCTAGATGAGCAGTTCTTC
once	TRBD2	TRBV5-4	TRBJ2-1	CASSIGLAGYGGFNEQFF	TGTGCCAGCAGCATAGGGCTAGCGGGATATGGTGGTTTCAATGAGCAGTTCTTC
.	.	TRBV28	TRBJ2-2	CASSLVGFANTGELFF	TGTGCCAGCAGTTTAGTGGGGTTCGCGAACACCGGGGAGCTGTTTTTT
.	.	TRBV10-3	TRBJ2-5	CAISGRGLETQYF	TGTGCCATCAGTGGACGTGGGTTAGAGACCCAGTACTTC
.	TRBD2	TRBV28	TRBJ2-7	CASSFSSGRIYEQYF	TGTGCCAGCAGTTTTTCTAGCGGGAGGATTTACGAGCAGTACTTC
.	TRBD1	TRBV4-1	TRBJ1-2	CASSQAGQGDGYTF	TGCGCCAGCAGCCAAGCGGGGCAGGGGGATGGCTACACCTTC
.	TRBD1	TRBV24-1	TRBJ2-3	CATSGPGQGKEDTQYF	TGTGCCACCAGCGGCCCCGGACAGGGTAAGGAGGATACGCAGTATTTT
.	TRBD2	TRBV6-6	TRBJ2-1	CASSYPVAGAYNEQFF	TGTGCCAGCAGTTACCCCGTAGCGGGGGCCTACAATGAGCAGTTCTTC
.	TRBD1	TRBV12-3/TRBV12-4	TRBJ2-3	CASSLGQGVTQYF	TGTGCCAGCAGCCTGGGACAGGGCGTAACGCAGTATTTT
.	.	TRBV27	TRBJ2-3	CASSFGHTTDTQYF	TGTGCCAGCAGTTTTGGCCACACCACAGATACGCAGTATTTT
.	.	TRBV18	TRBJ2-3	CASSPPAQGNTDTQYF	TGTGCCAGCTCACCACCAGCCCAGGGAAACACAGATACGCAGTATTTT
.	.	TRBV19	TRBJ2-2	CASRDGTNTGELFF	TGTGCCAGTAGAGATGGCACGAACACCGGGGAGCTGTTTTTT
.	.	TRBV6-5	TRBJ1-2	CASSPPGLGGYTF	TGTGCCAGCAGTCCTCCGGGACTCGGGGGCTACACCTTC
.	.	TRBV21-1	TRBJ1-4	CASSKVGQPNEKLFF	TGTGCCAGCAGCAAAGTGGGACAGCCAAATGAAAAACTGTTTTTT
.	.	TRBV6-4	TRBJ2-5	CASSDSIGGGRMETQYF	TGTGCCAGCAGTGACTCGATTGGCGGAGGGCGTATGGAGACCCAGTACTTC
.	.	TRBV28	TRBJ2-1	CASRLGRTVNEQFF	TGTGCCAGCAGACTTGGCCGGACTGTCAATGAGCAGTTCTTC
few	.	TRBV7-8	TRBJ1-2	CASSLGLGGYTF	TGTGCCAGCAGCTTAGGGTTAGGGGGCTACACCTTC
few	.	TRBV7-2	TRBJ2-3	CASSLLTGSTDTQYF	TGTGCCAGCAGCTTATTGACAGGTAGCACAGATACGCAGTATTTT
.	TRBD1	TRBV2	TRBJ2-2	CASSEGRGPGELFF	TGTGCCAGCAGTGAGGGCAGGGGGCCCGGGGAGCTGTTTTTT
.	.	TRBV4-2	TRBJ2-1	CASSQERQVTYNEQFF	TGTGCCAGCAGCCAAGAACGGCAGGTTACATACAATGAGCAGTTCTTC
.	.	TRBV25-1	TRBJ1-1	CASSGLLGTEAFF	TGTGCCAGCAGTGGACTCCTGGGGACTGAAGCTTTCTTT
.	.	TRBV14	TRBJ2-7	CASSQAGRGRQGPYEQYF	TGTGCCAGCAGCCAAGCCGGGAGGGGCCGACAGGGACCCTACGAGCAGTACTTC
once	.	TRBV7-9	TRBJ2-1	CASSLVLRASYNEQFF	TGTGCCAGCAGCTTAGTGCTCAGGGCATCCTACAATGAGCAGTTCTTC
few	.	TRBV15	TRBJ1-5	CATSREKGSNQPQHF	TGTGCCACCAGCAGAGAAAAGGGAAGCAATCAGCCCCAGCATTTT
.	.	TRBV19	TRBJ2-3	CASSLQSDTQYF	TGTGCCAGTAGTTTACAGTCAGATACGCAGTATTTT
.	TRBD2	TRBV6-5	TRBJ2-1	CASSYRTSSTLNEQFF	TGTGCCAGCAGTTACCGGACTAGCTCGACCCTCAATGAGCAGTTCTTC
.	TRBD1	TRBV7-3	TRBJ1-3	CASSLEGRGTGNTIYF	TGTGCCAGCAGCTTAGAAGGCAGGGGGACGGGAAACACCATATATTTT
.	.	TRBV5-5	TRBJ1-2	CASGDDSYGYTF	TGTGCCAGCGGGGACGACAGCTATGGCTACACCTTC
.	.	TRBV19	TRBJ1-2	CASSPGISNYGYTF	TGTGCCAGTAGTCCGGGCATTTCAAACTATGGCTACACCTTC
.	TRBD1	TRBV7-6	TRBJ2-3	CASSPLATGGLTDTQYF	TGTGCCAGCAGCCCCCTGGCGACAGGGGGCTTGACAGATACGCAGTATTTT
.	TRBD1	TRBV27	TRBJ1-5	CASSLWATGGESNQPQHF	TGTGCCAGCAGTTTATGGGCGACAGGGGGCGAGAGCAATCAGCCCCAGCATTTT
.	TRBD2	TRBV10-3	TRBJ2-1	CAISARSGSEHEQFF	TGTGCCATCAGTGCCCGTAGCGGGAGCGAACATGAGCAGTTCTTC
.	TRBD2	TRBV5-3	TRBJ2-1	CARSLGQELTSGRDNEQFF	TGTGCCAGAAGCTTAGGGCAGGAACTTACTAGCGGGAGGGACAATGAGCAGTTCTTC
.	.	TRBV11-2	TRBJ1-1	CASSLGENTEAFF	TGTGCCAGCAGCTTAGGAGAGAACACTGAAGCTTTCTTT
.	.	TRBV7-2	TRBJ1-3	CASSPSWGPGNTIYF	TGTGCCAGCAGCCCTAGCTGGGGCCCCGGAAACACCATATATTTT
few	.	TRBV7-3	TRBJ2-7	CASSPRAGAYEQYF	TGTGCCAGCAGCCCACGGGCAGGGGCTTACGAGCAGTACTTC
.	.	TRBV7-8	TRBJ2-7	CASSLEGGSSYEQYF	TGTGCCAGCTCCCTGGAGGGGGGAAGCTCCTACGAGCAGTACTTC
.	.	TRBV24-1	TRBJ2-5	CATSLGFEETQYF	TGTGCCACCAGTCTCGGTTTCGAAGAGACCCAGTACTTC
few	.	TRBV10-1	TRBJ2-2	CATPRGLADPQGTGELFF	TGCGCCACCCCCCGGGGGCTAGCGGACCCACAAGGTACCGGGGAGCTGTTTTTT